This T cell receptor beta chain derives from a study of T cells after yellow fever vaccination. Overall study findings and caveats: Subsequent booster samples again held most clones from primary vaccination (more than 95% CD4, 85% to 90% CD8). Compared with primary, the secondary response was weaker and peaked at day 5, not 15.

TCRdb fed the 5' RACE reads into MiXCR, producing one record per CDR3 protein. This table has a few hundred thousand distinct CDR3 sequences, more than 8.5% appearing once. Notes on this clonotype: The antigen is not known.

The V gene's germline CDR1 is MNHEY and CDR2 SVGAGI. V shed 2 bases, J shed 8 bases, and the junction held 9 bases outside the gene matches. The CDR3 sequence is 15 residues long. The sequence was collected from a man younger than 35 who received the YFV17D yellow fever vaccine. V and J are TRBV6-5 and TRBJ2-1; 7 bases align to TRBD2. The starting material was PBMCs, obtained on the day of the first yellow fever vaccination. CDR3 sequence: CASSYLTSLGDEQFF. The CDR3, as DNA: TGTGCCAGCAGTTACCTGACTAGCCTCGGCGATGAGCAGTTCTTC.